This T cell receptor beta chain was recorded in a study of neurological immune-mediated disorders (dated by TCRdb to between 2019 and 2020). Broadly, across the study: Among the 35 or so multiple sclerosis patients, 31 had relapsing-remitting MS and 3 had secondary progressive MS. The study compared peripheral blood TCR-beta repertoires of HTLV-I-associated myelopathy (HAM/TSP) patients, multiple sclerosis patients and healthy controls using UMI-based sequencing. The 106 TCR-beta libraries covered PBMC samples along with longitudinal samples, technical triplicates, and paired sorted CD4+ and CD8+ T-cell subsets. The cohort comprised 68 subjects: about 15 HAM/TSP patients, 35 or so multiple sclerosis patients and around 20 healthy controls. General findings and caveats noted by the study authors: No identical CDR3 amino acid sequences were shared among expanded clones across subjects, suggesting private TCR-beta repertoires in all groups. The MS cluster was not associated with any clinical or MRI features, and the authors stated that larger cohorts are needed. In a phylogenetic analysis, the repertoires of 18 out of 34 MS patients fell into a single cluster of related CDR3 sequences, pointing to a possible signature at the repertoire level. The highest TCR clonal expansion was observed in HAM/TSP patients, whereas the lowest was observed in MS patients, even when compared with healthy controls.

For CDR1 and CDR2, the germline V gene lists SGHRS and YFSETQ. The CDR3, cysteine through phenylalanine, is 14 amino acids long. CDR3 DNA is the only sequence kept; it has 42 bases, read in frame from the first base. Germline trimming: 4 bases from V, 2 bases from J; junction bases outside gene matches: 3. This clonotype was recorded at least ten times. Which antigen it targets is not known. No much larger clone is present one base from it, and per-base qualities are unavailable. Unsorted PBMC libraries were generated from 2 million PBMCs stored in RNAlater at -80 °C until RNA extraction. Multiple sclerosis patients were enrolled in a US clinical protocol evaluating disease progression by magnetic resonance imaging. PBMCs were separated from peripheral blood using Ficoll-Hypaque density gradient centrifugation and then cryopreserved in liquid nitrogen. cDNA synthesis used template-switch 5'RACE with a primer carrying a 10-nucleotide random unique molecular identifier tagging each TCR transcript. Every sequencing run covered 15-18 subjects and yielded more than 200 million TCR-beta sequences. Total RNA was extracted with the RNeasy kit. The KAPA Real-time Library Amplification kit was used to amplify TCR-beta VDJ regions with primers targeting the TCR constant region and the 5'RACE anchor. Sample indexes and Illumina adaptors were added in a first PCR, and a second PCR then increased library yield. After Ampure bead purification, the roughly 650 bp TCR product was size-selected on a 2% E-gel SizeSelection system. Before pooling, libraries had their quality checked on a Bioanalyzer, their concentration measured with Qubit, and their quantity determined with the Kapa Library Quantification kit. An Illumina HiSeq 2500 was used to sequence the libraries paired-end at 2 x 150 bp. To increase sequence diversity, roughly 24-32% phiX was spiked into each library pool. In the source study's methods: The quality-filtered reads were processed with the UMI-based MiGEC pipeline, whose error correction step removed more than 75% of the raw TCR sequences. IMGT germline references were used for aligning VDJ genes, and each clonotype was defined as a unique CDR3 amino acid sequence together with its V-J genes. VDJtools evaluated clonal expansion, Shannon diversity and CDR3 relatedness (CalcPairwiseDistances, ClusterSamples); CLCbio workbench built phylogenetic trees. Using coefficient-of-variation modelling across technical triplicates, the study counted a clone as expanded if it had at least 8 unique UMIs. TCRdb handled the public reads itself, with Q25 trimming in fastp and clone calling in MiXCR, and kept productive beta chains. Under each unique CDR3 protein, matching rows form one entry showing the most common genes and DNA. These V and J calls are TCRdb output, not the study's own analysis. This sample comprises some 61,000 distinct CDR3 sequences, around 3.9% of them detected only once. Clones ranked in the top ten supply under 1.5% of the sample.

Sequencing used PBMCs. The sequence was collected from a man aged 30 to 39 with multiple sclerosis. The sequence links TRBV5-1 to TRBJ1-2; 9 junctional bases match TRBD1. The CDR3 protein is CASSLGTGNYGYTF. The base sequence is TGCGCCAGCAGCCTCGGGACAGGGAACTATGGCTACACCTTC.